The rows below give T cell receptor beta chains drawn from one sample of a study of shared clonotypes between healthy human individuals. TCRdb's table, derived via immunoSEQ multiplex PCR, lists solely in-frame clones and lacks some. The sample yields about 1.5 million clones, more than 95% seen once. The sequenced material came from naive CD4+ T cells sorted from blood. The receptors here all came from a young man in good health. CDR3s include the opening cysteine and the closing phenylalanine or tryptophan. Fields, in order: V gene, J gene, D gene, clone size, CDR3 DNA, CDR3 protein. A D gene is named only where the DNA matches it firmly. Clone size is given for some rows only: seen once, a few or many times, or a class if the clone is expanded.

TRBV7-8,TRBJ1-1,-,-,TGTGCCAGCAGCTTAGGACGTCCGTCGCGGCCGGGCACAATGAACACTGAAGCTTTCTTT,CASSLGRPSRPGTMNTEAFF
TRBV28,TRBJ2-3,-,-,TGTGCCAGCAGCGAGCGGACGGTCACAGATACGCAGTATTTT,CASSERTVTDTQYF
TRBV10-1,TRBJ2-3,TRBD1,-,TGCGCCAGCAGCCGGGACAGGGTGAACACAGATACGCAGTATTTT,CASSRDRVNTDTQYF
TRBV19,TRBJ2-1,TRBD1,-,TGTGCCAGTAGTATAGACCCCCCGGACAGGGGGAAAACTTGGAAGCAGTTCTTC,CASSIDPPDRGKTWKQFF
TRBV7-8,TRBJ1-5,-,-,TGTGCCAGCAGTCCAGGTCGGGATCAGCCCCAGCATTTT,CASSPGRDQPQHF
TRBV5-1,TRBJ2-7,-,-,TGCGCCAGCAGCACCAGTATTCCGGGGGCCTACGAGCAGTACTTC,CASSTSIPGAYEQYF
TRBV7-9,TRBJ1-4,-,once,TGTGCCAGCAGCTTGGCAGTTATTAATGAAAAACTGTTTTTT,CASSLAVINEKLFF
TRBV28,TRBJ1-2,-,-,TGTGCCACTACCCCCCCCGGTGGCTATGGCTACACCTTC,CATTPPGGYGYTF
TRBV7-6,TRBJ2-1,-,-,TGTGCCAGCCGGGTAGGGGTAGGCGACCGACAGTACAATGAGCAGTTCTTC,CASRVGVGDRQYNEQFF
TRBV11-2,TRBJ2-7,TRBD2,-,TGTGCCAGCAGCCATGCACCGCCGGGACTAGCGGGACCCTCCTACGAGCAGTACTTC,CASSHAPPGLAGPSYEQYF
TRBV13,TRBJ2-3,TRBD2,-,TGTGCCAGCAGCCGTCTACTAGCGGGGCTTAACACAGATACGCAGTATTTT,CASSRLLAGLNTDTQYF
TRBV9,TRBJ1-2,-,-,TGTGCCAGCAGCGTCCACGCGACAGGATTTAACTATGGCTACACCTTC,CASSVHATGFNYGYTF
TRBV6-5,TRBJ1-4,-,-,TGTGCCAGCAGTTACTCCGGTAACTCTAATGAAAAACTGTTTTTT,CASSYSGNSNEKLFF
TRBV5-4,TRBJ2-1,TRBD2,-,TGTGCCAGCAGCTTGGGCGGACTAGCGGAGAACAATGAGCAGTTCTTC,CASSLGGLAENNEQFF
TRBV10-3,TRBJ2-7,TRBD2,-,TGTGCCATCAGTGAGAGGACTAGCGGGATCGTCTACGAGCAGTACTTC,CAISERTSGIVYEQYF
TRBV15,TRBJ2-5,-,-,TGTGCCACCAGCAGAGCTGCCGGGACCCAGTACTTC,CATSRAAGTQYF
TRBV5-5,TRBJ1-4,-,-,TGTGCCAGCAGCGGGGACGAGAATGAAAAACTGTTTTTT,CASSGDENEKLFF
TRBV18,TRBJ2-7,TRBD1,-,TGTGCCAGCTCCCGCAAACCGGGACAGGGCGACTCCTACGAGCAGTACTTC,CASSRKPGQGDSYEQYF
TRBV19,TRBJ2-1,-,-,TGTGCCAGTAGTATCAATCAGGGGCTCTCCTACAATGAGCAGTTCTTC,CASSINQGLSYNEQFF
TRBV7-9,TRBJ1-5,-,-,TGTGCCAGCAGCTTAGTGAGTTCCGATCAGCCCCAGCATTTT,CASSLVSSDQPQHF
TRBV18,TRBJ1-2,TRBD1,-,TGTGCCAGCTCATGGACAGGCTCCATCGTGGGGGATGGCTACACCTTC,CASSWTGSIVGDGYTF
TRBV2,TRBJ2-7,-,-,TGTGCCAGCAGTGAGGATCGCGGGAACTCCTACGAGCAGTACTTC,CASSEDRGNSYEQYF
TRBV6-5,TRBJ1-5,-,-,TGTGCCAGCAGCCTGTATGGGGTCACTCAGCCCCAGCATTTT,CASSLYGVTQPQHF
TRBV9,TRBJ1-2,-,-,TGTGCCAGCAGCGTAGAAGGGACAAGCCATGGCTACACCTTC,CASSVEGTSHGYTF
TRBV11-2,TRBJ2-7,TRBD2,few,TGTGCCAGCAGCTTAACTAGCGGAACCTACGAGCAGTACTTC,CASSLTSGTYEQYF
TRBV28,TRBJ2-7,TRBD1,-,TGTGCCAGCAGTCCAGGGGGCCCTCCCTACGAGCAGTACTTC,CASSPGGPPYEQYF
TRBV5-1,TRBJ1-1,-,-,TGCGCCAGCAGCTCCAGGGGTACGAACACTGAAGCTTTCTTT,CASSSRGTNTEAFF
TRBV9,TRBJ2-3,-,-,TGTGCCAGCAGCGTAGACCCGGGAATGGCAGATACGCAGTATTTT,CASSVDPGMADTQYF
TRBV10-3,TRBJ1-2,-,-,TGTGCCATCAGTGAGGGATCAGGCCCCCCTTACGGCTACACCTTC,CAISEGSGPPYGYTF
TRBV5-1,TRBJ2-7,-,-,TGCGCCAGCAGCCATAGCGGAAGTTCCTACGAGCAGTACTTC,CASSHSGSSYEQYF
TRBV27,TRBJ2-7,-,-,TGTGCCAGCAGTTTATCGCTCCCGACCTACGAGCAGTACTTC,CASSLSLPTYEQYF
TRBV11-2,TRBJ2-1,TRBD2,-,TGTGCCAGCAGCTTAACCGGACTAGGCCCTAATGAGCAGTTCTTC,CASSLTGLGPNEQFF
TRBV20-1,TRBJ2-5,-,-,TGCAGTGCTAGGTCCCAGACCCAGTACTTC,CSARSQTQYF
TRBV28,TRBJ2-2,-,-,TGTGCCAGCAGCCCCGACTGGACCGGGGAGCTGTTTTTT,CASSPDWTGELFF
TRBV7-8,TRBJ2-7,-,-,TGTGCCAGCAGCCGGGGGACGGGCTCCTACGAGCAGTACTTC,CASSRGTGSYEQYF
TRBV12-5,TRBJ2-4,-,-,TGTGCTAGTGGTTCGGGGGGAACAGGGGTAGACAAAAACATTCAGTACTTC,CASGSGGTGVDKNIQYF
TRBV13,TRBJ2-7,TRBD2,-,TGTGCCAGCAGCTTATTGCTCCTAGCGGGGCCCTACGAGCAGTACTTC,CASSLLLLAGPYEQYF
TRBV6-5,TRBJ2-7,-,-,TGTGCCAGCAGTTCGAGGGGTGGAGGCCCCTACGAGCAGTACTTC,CASSSRGGGPYEQYF
TRBV27,TRBJ2-1,TRBD2,-,TGTGCCAGCACTTCCGGGACTAGCGGGAGTCTTGGAGAGCAGTTCTTC,CASTSGTSGSLGEQFF
TRBV9,TRBJ2-1,TRBD1,-,TGTGCCAGCAGCGCGACAGGGAATTACAATGAGCAGTTCTTC,CASSATGNYNEQFF
TRBV5-1,TRBJ2-7,TRBD1,-,TGCGCCAGCTCCGGGACAGGGGCCTCGGACGAGCAGTACTTC,CASSGTGASDEQYF
TRBV18,TRBJ2-7,TRBD1,-,TGTGCCAGCGCGGATACAGGGGGCAAGAGGTACGAGCAGTACTTC,CASADTGGKRYEQYF
TRBV2,TRBJ1-2,-,-,TGTGCCAGCACCCCTGACCAGGGAAAACAGTATGGCTACACCTTC,CASTPDQGKQYGYTF
TRBV6-5,TRBJ1-5,TRBD1,-,TGTGCCAGCAGTGAGACAGGGTTCCATCAGCCCCAGCATTTT,CASSETGFHQPQHF
TRBV11-2,TRBJ2-3,TRBD1,-,TGTGCCAGCAGCTCTTGGGACAGGGGAACAGATACGCAGTATTTT,CASSSWDRGTDTQYF
TRBV6-1,TRBJ1-1,-,-,TGTGCCAGCAGTGAAGCGCTTCTTAGCCGCGGGGCTTTCTTT,CASSEALLSRGAFF
TRBV21-1,TRBJ2-5,-,-,TGTGCCAGCAGCGCCCGGGAGGAAGAGACCCAGTACTTC,CASSAREEETQYF
TRBV7-6,TRBJ1-3,-,-,TGTGCCAGCAGCTTAGCGGGGGGAACTGGAAACACCATATATTTT,CASSLAGGTGNTIYF